The entry that follows covers one T cell receptor (beta chain) sequence. Its antigen is not identified. The data originate from a study of shared clonotypes between healthy human individuals. V lost 9 bases and J 2 bases, leaving 15 bases between the germline ends. The V gene's germline CDR1 is SGHAT and CDR2 FQNNGV. The CDR3 contains 14 residues. Sequencing was performed with immunoSEQ multiplex PCR; in TCRdb, only in-frame clones are kept and a portion is missing. The data hold over 2 million clones, with roughly 90% observed a single time. Study observations and caveats: About 5% of naive CD4 clonotypes were shared across four donors.

The chain recombines TRBV11-2 with TRBJ2-3; perhaps TRBD2 as D (5 bases). Material for sequencing was naive CD4+ T cells from PBMCs. Subset here: CD45RA+ positively selected. This TCR came from a young man in good health. Some clones in this sample may be carry-over from other donors' samples. CDR3 nucleotide sequence: TGTGCCAGTTCTTCGAGGGCCCCCACAGATACGCAGTATTTT. Translating gives CASSSRAPTDTQYF.